These 23 T cell receptor beta chains were all obtained from the same sample, sequenced in a study of shared clonotypes between healthy human individuals. Profiled with immunoSEQ multiplex PCR; TCRdb holds only in-frame clones, not every one. The sample contains hundreds of thousands of clones, roughly 97% of which appear only once. Material: naive CD4+ T cells sorted from blood. The subset is: CD45RA+ positively selected. Every receptor here comes from a woman in her 30s in good health.

This clone was observed a handful of times. The V and J genes are TRBV9 and TRBJ2-2; D call uncertain. Between the trimmed V and J ends, which lost 4 bases and 6 bases, there was a span of 7 bases. CDR3 length equals 12 residues. Germline V gene lookup returns CDR1 SGDLS and CDR2 YYNGEE. The CDR3 spells CASSTSAGELFF. The CDR3 nucleotides are TGTGCCAGCAGCACTTCCGCCGGGGAGCTGTTTTTT.

The rearrangement uses TRBV29-1 and TRBJ1-4; D remains ambiguous. CDR3 length: 12 residues. The ends were cut back, 4 bases at V and 0 bases at J, with 3 bases in the middle. From germline, CDR1 is SQVTM and CDR2 ANQGSEA. The CDR3 loop reads CSVVATNEKLFF. The DNA of the CDR3 is TGCAGCGTTGTTGCAACTAATGAAAAACTGTTTTTT.

This chain connects TRBV10-2 to TRBJ2-2; no clear D. Trimming shortened V by 2 bases and J by 4 bases, and 2 bases separated the two germline ends. Germline CDR1 reads WSHSY; CDR2 reads SAAADI. The CDR3 spans 12 residues. CDR3 residues: CASSEITGELFF. The CDR3 bases are TGCGCCAGCAGTGAGATCACCGGGGAGCTGTTTTTT.

The chain employs TRBV28 and TRBJ2-7; tentatively, D is TRBD2 (6 bases). Germline values: CDR1 MDHEN, CDR2 SYDVKM. V gave up 5 bases and J gave up 1 base, with 9 bases separating them. The CDR3 has 13 amino acids. This CDR3 reads CASSRDFSYEQYF. CDR3 DNA: TGTGCCAGCAGTCGGGACTTTTCCTACGAGCAGTACTTC.

V usage is TRBV28 and J usage is TRBJ2-1, with D tentatively TRBD2 (7 bases). Trimming took 2 bases from V and 4 from J, leaving 12 bases between them. This CDR3 contains 15 residues. CDR1 and CDR2 from the germline V gene are MDHEN and SYDVKM. The CDR3: CASSLGRGPYNEQFF. As DNA, the CDR3 is TGTGCCAGCAGTTTAGGGCGGGGGCCTTACAATGAGCAGTTCTTC. The full variable domain, with the rest looked up from reference TRBV28 and TRBJ2-1, is DVKVTQSSRYLVKRTGEKVFLECVQDMDHENMFWYRQDPGLGLRLIYFSYDVKMKEKGDIPEGYSVSREKKERFSLILESASTNQTSMYLCASSLGRGPYNEQFFGPGTRLTVL.

The rearrangement uses TRBV6-1 and TRBJ1-1, with D possibly matching TRBD1 (5 bases). CDR1 is MNHNS, CDR2 SASEGT, per germline. Trimming took off 6 bases at V and 0 bases at J, with 8 bases between the two ends. This CDR3 region has 13 residues. The CDR3 nucleotides are TGTGCCAGCAGCGGGACTATGAACACTGAAGCTTTCTTT. As protein: CASSGTMNTEAFF.

The chain is built from TRBV10-2 and TRBJ2-7; 11 bases line up with TRBD2. Germline V CDR1 and CDR2: WSHSY, SAAADI. The CDR3 loop spans 16 amino acids. The junction had 8 bases not matched to a gene; V was cut back by 0 bases and J by 7 bases. The CDR3 region is CASSESQLAGVREQYF. The CDR3 region has the DNA TGCGCCAGCAGTGAGTCCCAACTAGCGGGAGTCCGTGAGCAGTACTTC.

This chain connects TRBV7-2 to TRBJ2-3; tentative D call: TRBD2 (6 bases). This CDR3 is 18 amino acids long. Germline CDR1 and CDR2: SGHTA and FQGNSA. The ends were cut back, 3 bases at V and 0 bases at J, with 19 bases in the middle. CDR3: CASSLMAAIAASTDTQYF. The DNA for the CDR3 is TGTGCCAGCAGCTTGATGGCCGCGATAGCGGCTAGCACAGATACGCAGTATTTT.

V is TRBV5-4 and J is TRBJ1-5; the D gene is possibly TRBD1 (5 bases). The CDR3 has 15 amino acids. Germline V gene sequence: CDR1 SGHNT, CDR2 YYREEE (reference sequence). Trimming cost V 5 bases and J 0 bases, with 12 bases left between them. The CDR3 spells CASSVGGDSNQPQHF. The CDR3 region has the DNA TGTGCCAGCAGTGTGGGAGGGGATAGCAATCAGCCCCAGCATTTT.

The rearrangement joins TRBV7-9 to TRBJ1-5, with unresolved D. Germline values: CDR1 SEHNR, CDR2 FQNEAQ (reference sequence). Trimming took off 1 base at V and 5 bases at J, with 6 bases between the two ends. The CDR3 runs to 13 residues. The CDR3 loop reads CASSLDEDQPQHF. As DNA, the CDR3 is TGTGCCAGCAGCTTAGATGAGGATCAGCCCCAGCATTTT.

J is TRBJ2-1 and V is TRBV2; 9 nucleotides line up with TRBD2. Germline assignment: CDR1 SNHLY and CDR2 FYNNEI. The CDR3 loop spans 18 amino acids. J gave up 2 bases and V 5 bases, and 13 bases lay outside the gene matches. The chain's CDR3 is CASSSGASGKTTYNEQFF. CDR3 nucleotides: TGTGCCAGCAGTAGTGGGGCTAGCGGGAAAACGACCTACAATGAGCAGTTCTTC.

This chain's CDR3 is CASSLFVGLATGELFF. DNA of the CDR3: TGTGCCAGCAGTTTATTCGTAGGACTAGCAACCGGGGAGCTGTTTTTT. The V gene is TRBV28, the J gene TRBJ2-2; 8 bases are a match to TRBD2. After removal of 1 base from V and 5 bases from J, the junction contained 6 bases not matched to a gene. This CDR3 has 16 amino acids. Germline V gene sequence: CDR1 MDHEN, CDR2 SYDVKM.

The sample holds one count of this clone. This chain joins TRBV6-1 and TRBJ1-3; a possible D gene is TRBD1 (6 bases). Trimming pared 1 base from V and 7 bases from J, leaving 11 bases between. Germline-derived CDR1 and CDR2 are MNHNS and SASEGT. CDR3 size: 14 residues. The CDR3 DNA follows: TGTGCCAGCAGTGAAGTGTCGGGGGGCAACACCATATATTTT. Encoded protein: CASSEVSGGNTIYF.

The chain has TRBV28 and TRBJ2-5; no firm D call. The J call is doubtful: the DNA matches TRBJ2-7 better. CDR1 is MDHEN and CDR2 is SYDVKM in the germline V gene. The CDR3 runs 13 residues. CDR3 sequence (DNA): TGTGCCAGCGGCGCTGGAGCCTACTACGAGCAGTACTTC. Amino acids: CASGAGAYYEQYF.

The rearrangement links TRBV29-1 to TRBJ1-2; D unclear. Germline V CDR1 and CDR2: SQVTM, ANQGSEA. The germline V and J ends were trimmed by 4 bases and 4 bases, with 13 bases remaining between them. The CDR3 covers 13 residues. DNA for the CDR3: TGCAGCGTTGGAACAGACGCAGTCTATGGCTACACCTTC. Amino acid sequence: CSVGTDAVYGYTF.

The V call is TRBV28, the J call TRBJ2-7, with TRBD2 matching 7 bases. The CDR3 totals 13 residues. Per germline, CDR1 MDHEN and CDR2 SYDVKM. The V segment lost 2 bases and the J segment 9 bases; nucleotides outside the gene matches: 7. The DNA for the CDR3 is TGTGCCAGCAGTTTAAGTCGGGAGGTTGGGCAGTACTTC. It encodes CASSLSREVGQYF.

The genes are TRBV19 and TRBJ1-5; D not certain. CDR1 and CDR2 (germline): LNHDA, SQIVND (reference sequence). V was clipped by 6 bases and J by 7 bases, with 16 bases between them. The CDR3 spans 14 residues. CDR3 residues: CASSDPGMGQPQHF. In nucleotides, the CDR3 is TGTGCCAGTAGCGACCCGGGGATGGGGCAGCCCCAGCATTTT.

V usage is TRBV7-8 and J usage is TRBJ2-7; D unclear. Trimming left V 3 bases short and J 0 bases short, with 0 bases between. This CDR3 contains 11 residues. Germline CDR1 is SGHVS and CDR2 is FQNEAQ. The CDR3 bases are TGTGCCAGCAGCTTCTCCTACGAGCAGTACTTC. Translating it yields CASSFSYEQYF. Filled out from reference TRBV7-8 and TRBJ2-7, the complete variable domain reads GAGVSQSPRYKVAKRGQDVALRCDPISGHVSLFWYQQALGQGPEFLTYFQNEAQLDKSGLPSDRFFAERPEGSVSTLKIQRTQQEDSAVYLCASSFSYEQYFGPGTRLTVT.

This clone has only one observation. The chain carries TRBV28 and TRBJ1-4; 8 positions match TRBD1. The CDR3 consists of 14 residues. Germline V CDR1 and CDR2: MDHEN, SYDVKM. V shed 7 bases, J shed 8 bases, and the junction held 9 bases outside the gene matches. The chain's CDR3 is CASKEDRDGEKLFF. The CDR3 coding sequence is TGTGCCAGCAAAGAGGACAGGGATGGGGAAAAACTGTTTTTT.

J is TRBJ2-7 and V is TRBV6-5; TRBD1 aligns across 7 bases. CDR1 MNHEY and CDR2 SVGAGI come from the germline V gene. This CDR3 is 15 amino acids long. V shed 0 bases, J shed 3 bases, and the junction held 5 bases outside the gene matches. The CDR3 spells CASSYSGRTGYEQYF. Written as DNA, the CDR3 is TGTGCCAGCAGTTACTCAGGCAGGACAGGCTACGAGCAGTACTTC.

The V and J genes are TRBV21-1 and TRBJ2-3. TRBV21-1 is assigned pseudogene status. This CDR3 region has 15 residues. The CDR3 DNA follows: TGTGCCAGCAGCAAAGGCTCGCAGGGACCAGATACGCAGTATTTT. Protein product: CASSKGSQGPDTQYF.

The DNA of the CDR3 is TGTGCCAGCAGTTTAGTTTTCAGTAGCGGGAGAAGGGAGACCCAGTACTTC. Its protein is CASSLVFSSGRRETQYF. The V call is TRBV28, the J call TRBJ2-5, with 9 bases identical to TRBD2. The V gene end was trimmed by 2 bases and the J gene end by 5 bases; junction bases not matched to a gene: 12. Germline CDR1 MDHEN, CDR2 SYDVKM. The CDR3 extends over 17 amino acids.

The J gene is TRBJ2-7, the V gene TRBV7-2, with D tentatively TRBD2 (5 bases). Trimming pared 1 base from V and 4 bases from J, leaving 14 bases between. Germline loops: CDR1 SGHTA, CDR2 FQGNSA. The CDR3 length is 15 residues. The CDR3 bases are TGTGCCAGCAGCTTAGGGCAGCCCGGAGGTTACGAGCAGTACTTC. Its translation is CASSLGQPGGYEQYF.